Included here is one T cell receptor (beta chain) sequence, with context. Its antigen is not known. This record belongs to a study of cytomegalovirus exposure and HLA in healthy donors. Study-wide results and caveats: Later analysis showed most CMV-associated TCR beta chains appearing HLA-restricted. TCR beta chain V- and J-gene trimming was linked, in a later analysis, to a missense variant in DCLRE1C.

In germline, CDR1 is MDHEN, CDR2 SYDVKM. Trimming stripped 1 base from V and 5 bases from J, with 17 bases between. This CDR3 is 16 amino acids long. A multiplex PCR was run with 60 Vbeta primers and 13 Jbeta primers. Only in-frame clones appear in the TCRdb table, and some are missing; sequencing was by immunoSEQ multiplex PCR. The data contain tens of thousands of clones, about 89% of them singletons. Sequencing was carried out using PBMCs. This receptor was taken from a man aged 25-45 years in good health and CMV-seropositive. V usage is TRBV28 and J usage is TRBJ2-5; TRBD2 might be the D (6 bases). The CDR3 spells CASSLLDGTGGETQYF. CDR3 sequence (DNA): TGTGCCAGCAGTTTATTGGACGGGACTGGGGGGGAGACCCAGTACTTC.